This T cell receptor (beta chain) came from a study of early T cells in non-severe SARS-CoV-2 infection. Findings and limits, study-wide: In VDJdb matching, anti-spike CD8 responses were favored while private and CD4 specificities went missing.

Concerning this clonotype: The antigen is unknown.

Unique molecular identifier tags were affixed to discrete cDNA molecules. TCRdb re-analysed the 5' RACE reads in MiXCR, keeping a single row per CDR3 protein. Seen here are just over 95,000 distinct CDR3 sequences, 9.5% to 12% observed once, and the top ten hold approximately 5.3%. CDR3 length: 20 amino acids. Per germline, CDR1 MNHEY and CDR2 SMNVEV (reference sequence). V lost 0 bases to trimming and J lost 0 bases, with 18 bases between them. The source of this sequence is an adult who was a healthcare worker with PCR-confirmed SARS-CoV-2 infection or an uninfected control (not recorded which). Sequenced: whole blood. The rearrangement links TRBV27 to TRBJ1-6; D unresolved. CDR3 coding DNA: TGTGCCAGCAGTTTATCGAGGCCTGGCGTTTCGAGCTCCTATAATTCACCCCTCCACTTT. Translating gives CASSLSRPGVSSSYNSPLHF.